This T cell receptor (beta chain) appears in the sequencing data of a study of brain metastases from non-small cell lung cancer. Assay: immunoSEQ multiplex PCR; the TCRdb copy retains only in-frame clones and omits some. The sample records nearly 2,500 clones, around 85% being singletons. Worth noting for this clone: Antigen: not known.

Regarding the study as a whole: In nearly 65% of brain metastases, T-cell clones were expanded compared with matched primary tumors.

Germline CDR1 and CDR2: ENHRY and SYGVKD. Trimming at V came to 3 bases and at J to 10 bases, leaving 3 bases not matched to a gene. This CDR3 is built from 13 residues. The sample consisted of primary lung tumor tissue. The chain links TRBV10-3 to TRBJ1-6; TRBD1 matches 7 bases. This sequence originates from a donor at least 40 years old with non-small cell lung cancer. CDR3 sequence (DNA): TGTGCCATCAGTGACAGGGGGGGATCACCCCTCCACTTT. Amino acid sequence: CAISDRGGSPLHF.